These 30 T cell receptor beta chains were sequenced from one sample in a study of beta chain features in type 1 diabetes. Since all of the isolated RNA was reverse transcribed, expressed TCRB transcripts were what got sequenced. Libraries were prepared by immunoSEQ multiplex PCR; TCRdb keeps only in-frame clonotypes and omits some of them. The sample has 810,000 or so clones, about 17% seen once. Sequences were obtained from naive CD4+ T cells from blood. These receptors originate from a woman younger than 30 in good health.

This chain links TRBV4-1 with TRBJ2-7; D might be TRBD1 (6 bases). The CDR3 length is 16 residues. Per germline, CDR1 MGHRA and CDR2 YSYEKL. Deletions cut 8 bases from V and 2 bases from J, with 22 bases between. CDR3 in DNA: TGCGCCAGCGCCTTAGGACGGGGACAAGCAACCTACGAGCAGTACTTC. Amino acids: CASALGRGQATYEQYF.

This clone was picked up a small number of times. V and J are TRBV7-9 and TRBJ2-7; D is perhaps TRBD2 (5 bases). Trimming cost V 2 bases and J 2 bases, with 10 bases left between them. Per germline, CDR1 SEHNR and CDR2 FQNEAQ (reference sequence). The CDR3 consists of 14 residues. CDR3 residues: CASSLQRTAYEQYF. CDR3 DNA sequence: TGTGCCAGCAGCTTACAAAGGACTGCCTACGAGCAGTACTTC.

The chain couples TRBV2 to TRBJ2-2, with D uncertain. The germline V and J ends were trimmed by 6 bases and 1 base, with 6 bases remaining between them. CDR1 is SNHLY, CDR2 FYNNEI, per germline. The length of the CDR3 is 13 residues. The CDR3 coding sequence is TGTGCCAGCAGCTACGAGAACACCGGGGAGCTGTTTTTT. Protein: CASSYENTGELFF.

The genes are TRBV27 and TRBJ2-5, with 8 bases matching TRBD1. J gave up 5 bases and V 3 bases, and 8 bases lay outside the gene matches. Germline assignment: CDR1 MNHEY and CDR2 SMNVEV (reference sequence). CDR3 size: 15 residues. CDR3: CASSFGQGRGETQYF. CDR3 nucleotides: TGTGCCAGCAGTTTCGGACAGGGCCGAGGGGAGACCCAGTACTTC.

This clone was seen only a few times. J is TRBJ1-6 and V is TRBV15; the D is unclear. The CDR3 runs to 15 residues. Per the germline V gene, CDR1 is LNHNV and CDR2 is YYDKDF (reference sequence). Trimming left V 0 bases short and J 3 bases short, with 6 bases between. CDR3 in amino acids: CATSRDGHYNSPLHF. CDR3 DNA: TGTGCCACCAGCAGAGATGGGCACTATAATTCACCCCTCCACTTT. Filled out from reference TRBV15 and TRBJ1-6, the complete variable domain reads DAMVIQNPRYQVTQFGKPVTLSCSQTLNHNVMYWYQQKSSQAPKLLFHYYDKDFNNEADTPDNFQSRRPNTSFCFLDIRSPGLGDTAMYLCATSRDGHYNSPLHFGNGTRLTVT.

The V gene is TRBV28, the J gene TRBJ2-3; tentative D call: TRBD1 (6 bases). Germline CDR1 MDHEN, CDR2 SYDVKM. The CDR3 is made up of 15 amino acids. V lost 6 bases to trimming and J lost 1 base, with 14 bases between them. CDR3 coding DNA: TGTGCCAGCAGCTCCACGGGACACGGCACAGATACGCAGTATTTT. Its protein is CASSSTGHGTDTQYF.

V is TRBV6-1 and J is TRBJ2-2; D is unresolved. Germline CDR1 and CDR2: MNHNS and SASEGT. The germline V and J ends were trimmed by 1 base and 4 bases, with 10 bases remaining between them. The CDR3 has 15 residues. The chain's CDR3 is CASSEGIRFTGELFF. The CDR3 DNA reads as TGTGCCAGCAGTGAAGGGATAAGGTTCACCGGGGAGCTGTTTTTT.

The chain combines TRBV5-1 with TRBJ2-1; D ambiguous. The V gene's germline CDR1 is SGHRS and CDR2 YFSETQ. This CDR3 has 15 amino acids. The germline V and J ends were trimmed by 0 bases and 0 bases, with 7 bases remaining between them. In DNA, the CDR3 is TGCGCCAGCAGCTTGGGAACGGGCTCCTACAATGAGCAGTTCTTC. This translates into CASSLGTGSYNEQFF.

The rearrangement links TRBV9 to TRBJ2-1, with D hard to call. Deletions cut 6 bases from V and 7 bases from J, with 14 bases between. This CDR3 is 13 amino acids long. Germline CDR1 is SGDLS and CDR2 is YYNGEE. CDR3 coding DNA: TGTGCCAGCAATAGACCCAGCGAGAATGAGCAGTTCTTC. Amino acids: CASNRPSENEQFF.

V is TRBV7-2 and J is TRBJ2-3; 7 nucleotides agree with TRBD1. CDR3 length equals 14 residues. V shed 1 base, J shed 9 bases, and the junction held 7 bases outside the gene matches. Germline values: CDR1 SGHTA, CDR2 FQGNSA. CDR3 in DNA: TGTGCCAGCAGCTTAGAAGCGACAGGGAGCACGCAGTATTTT. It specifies CASSLEATGSTQYF.

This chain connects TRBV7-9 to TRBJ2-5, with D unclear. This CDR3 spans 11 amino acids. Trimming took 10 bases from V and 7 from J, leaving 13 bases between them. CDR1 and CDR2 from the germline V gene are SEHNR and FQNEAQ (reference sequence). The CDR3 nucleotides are TGTGCCAATACAGTAGCTGGGACCCAGTACTTC. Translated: CANTVAGTQYF.

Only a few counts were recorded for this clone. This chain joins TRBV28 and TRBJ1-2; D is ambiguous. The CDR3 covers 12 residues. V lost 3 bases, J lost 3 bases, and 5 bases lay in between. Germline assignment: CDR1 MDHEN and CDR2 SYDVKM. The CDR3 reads CASSLDDYGYTF. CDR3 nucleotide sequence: TGTGCCAGCAGTTTGGATGACTATGGCTACACCTTC.

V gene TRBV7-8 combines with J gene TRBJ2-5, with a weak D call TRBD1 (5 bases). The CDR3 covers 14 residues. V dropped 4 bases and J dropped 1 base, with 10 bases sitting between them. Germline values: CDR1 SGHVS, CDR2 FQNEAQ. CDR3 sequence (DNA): TGTGCCAGCAGCTCACAGGTTATCCAAGAGACCCAGTACTTC. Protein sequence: CASSSQVIQETQYF.

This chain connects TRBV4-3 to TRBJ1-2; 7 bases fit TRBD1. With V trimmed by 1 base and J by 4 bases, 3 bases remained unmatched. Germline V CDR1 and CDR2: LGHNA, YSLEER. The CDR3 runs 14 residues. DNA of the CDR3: TGCGCCAGCAGCCAAGTCACAGGGGTCTATGGCTACACCTTC. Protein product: CASSQVTGVYGYTF.

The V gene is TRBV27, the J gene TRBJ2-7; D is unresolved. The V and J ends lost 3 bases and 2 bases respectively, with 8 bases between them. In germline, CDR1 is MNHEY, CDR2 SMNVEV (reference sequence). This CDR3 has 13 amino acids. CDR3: CASSLARTYEQYF. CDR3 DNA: TGTGCCAGCAGTTTGGCCAGGACCTACGAGCAGTACTTC.

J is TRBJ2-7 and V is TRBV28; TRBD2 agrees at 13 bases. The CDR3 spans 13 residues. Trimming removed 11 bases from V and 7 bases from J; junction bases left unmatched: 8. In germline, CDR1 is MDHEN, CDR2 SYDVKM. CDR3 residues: CAGGLAGATEQYF. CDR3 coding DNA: TGTGCCGGTGGACTAGCGGGAGCTACGGAGCAGTACTTC.

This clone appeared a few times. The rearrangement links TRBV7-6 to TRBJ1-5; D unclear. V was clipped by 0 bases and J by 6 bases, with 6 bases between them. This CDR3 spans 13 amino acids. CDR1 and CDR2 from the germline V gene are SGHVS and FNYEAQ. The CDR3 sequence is CASSLALGQPQHF. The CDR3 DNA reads TGTGCCAGCAGCTTAGCGTTGGGTCAGCCCCAGCATTTT.

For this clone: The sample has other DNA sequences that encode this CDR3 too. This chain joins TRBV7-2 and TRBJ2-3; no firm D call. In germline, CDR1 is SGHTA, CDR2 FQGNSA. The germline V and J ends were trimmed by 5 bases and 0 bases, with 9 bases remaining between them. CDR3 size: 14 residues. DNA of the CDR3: TGTGCCAGCAGCCCAACTGGTAGCACAGATACGCAGTATTTT. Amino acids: CASSPTGSTDTQYF. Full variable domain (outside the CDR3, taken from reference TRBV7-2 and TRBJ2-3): GAGVSQSPSNKVTEKGKDVELRCDPISGHTALYWYRQSLGQGLEFLIYFQGNSAPDKSGLPSDRFSAERTGGSVSTLTIQRTQQEDSAVYLCASSPTGSTDTQYFGPGTRLTVL.

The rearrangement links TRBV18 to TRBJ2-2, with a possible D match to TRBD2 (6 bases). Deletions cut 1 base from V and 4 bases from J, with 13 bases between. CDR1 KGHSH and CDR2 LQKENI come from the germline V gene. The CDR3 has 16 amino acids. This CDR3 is CASSPRVLATTGELFF. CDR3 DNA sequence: TGTGCCAGCTCACCACGGGTACTAGCTACCACCGGGGAGCTGTTTTTT.

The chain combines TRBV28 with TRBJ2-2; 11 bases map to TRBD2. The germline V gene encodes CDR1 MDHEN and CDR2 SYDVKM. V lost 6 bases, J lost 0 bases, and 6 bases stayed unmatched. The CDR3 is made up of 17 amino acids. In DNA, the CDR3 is TGTGCCAGCAGGGTTTCTAGCGGGAGGTCGAACACCGGGGAGCTGTTTTTT. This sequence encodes CASRVSSGRSNTGELFF.

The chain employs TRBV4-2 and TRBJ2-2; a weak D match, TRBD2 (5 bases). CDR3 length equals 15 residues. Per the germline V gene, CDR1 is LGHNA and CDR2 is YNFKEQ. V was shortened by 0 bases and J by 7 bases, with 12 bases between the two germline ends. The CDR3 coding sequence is TGTGCCAGCAGCCAAGACGCTAGCATCAACGGGGAGCTGTTTTTT. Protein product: CASSQDASINGELFF.

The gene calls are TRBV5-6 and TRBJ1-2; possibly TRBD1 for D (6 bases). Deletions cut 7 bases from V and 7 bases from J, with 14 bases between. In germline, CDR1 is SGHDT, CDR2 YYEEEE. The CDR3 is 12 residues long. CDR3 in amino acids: CASGGGRRGYTF. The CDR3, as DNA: TGTGCCAGCGGAGGGGGTCGACGTGGCTACACCTTC.

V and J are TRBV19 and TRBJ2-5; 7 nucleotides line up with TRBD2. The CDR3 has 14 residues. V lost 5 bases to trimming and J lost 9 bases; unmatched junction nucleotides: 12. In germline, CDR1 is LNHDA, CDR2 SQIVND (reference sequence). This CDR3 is CASSSSSGTGAQYF. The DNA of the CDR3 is TGTGCCAGTAGTTCATCTAGCGGCACGGGGGCCCAGTACTTC. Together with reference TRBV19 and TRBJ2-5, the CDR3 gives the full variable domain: DGGITQSPKYLFRKEGQNVTLSCEQNLNHDAMYWYRQDPGQGLRLIYYSQIVNDFQKGDIAEGYSVSREKKESFPLTVTSAQKNPTAFYLCASSSSSGTGAQYFGPGTRLLVL.

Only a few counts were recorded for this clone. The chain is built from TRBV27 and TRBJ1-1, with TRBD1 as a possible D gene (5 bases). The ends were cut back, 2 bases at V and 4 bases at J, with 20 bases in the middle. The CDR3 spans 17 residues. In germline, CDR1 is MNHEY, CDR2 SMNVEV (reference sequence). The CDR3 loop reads CASSLEGIRVRGTEAFF. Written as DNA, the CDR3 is TGTGCCAGCAGTTTAGAGGGGATCCGGGTGCGGGGCACTGAAGCTTTCTTT.

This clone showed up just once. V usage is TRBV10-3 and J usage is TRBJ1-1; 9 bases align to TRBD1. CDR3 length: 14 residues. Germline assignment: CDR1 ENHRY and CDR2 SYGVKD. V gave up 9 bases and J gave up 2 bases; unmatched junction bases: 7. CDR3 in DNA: TGTGCCATAGCCCAGGACAGGGGTAACACTGAAGCTTTCTTT. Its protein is CAIAQDRGNTEAFF.

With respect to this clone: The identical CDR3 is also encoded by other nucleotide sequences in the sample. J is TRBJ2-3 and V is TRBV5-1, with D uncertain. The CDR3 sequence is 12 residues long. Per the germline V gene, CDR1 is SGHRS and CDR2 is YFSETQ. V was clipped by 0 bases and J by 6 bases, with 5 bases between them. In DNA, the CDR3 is TGCGCCAGCAGCTTGGTGGGGGATACGCAGTATTTT. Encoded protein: CASSLVGDTQYF. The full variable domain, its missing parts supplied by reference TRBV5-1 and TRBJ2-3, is KAGVTQTPRYLIKTRGQQVTLSCSPISGHRSVSWYQQTPGQGLQFLFEYFSETQRNKGNFPGRFSGRQFSNSRSEMNVSTLELGDSALYLCASSLVGDTQYFGPGTRLTVL.

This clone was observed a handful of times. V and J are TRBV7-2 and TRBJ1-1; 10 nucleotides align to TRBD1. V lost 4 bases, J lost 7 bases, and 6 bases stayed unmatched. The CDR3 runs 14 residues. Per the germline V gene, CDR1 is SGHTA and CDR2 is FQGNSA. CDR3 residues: CASSYTTGGLEAFF. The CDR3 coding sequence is TGTGCCAGCAGCTACACGACAGGGGGCCTTGAAGCTTTCTTT.

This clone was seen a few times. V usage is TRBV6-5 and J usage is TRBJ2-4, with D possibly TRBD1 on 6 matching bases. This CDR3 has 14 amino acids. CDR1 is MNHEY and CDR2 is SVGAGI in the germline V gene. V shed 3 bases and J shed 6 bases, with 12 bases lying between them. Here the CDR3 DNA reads TGTGCCAGCAGTTATAGTCAGGGGATAAACATTCAGTACTTC. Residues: CASSYSQGINIQYF.

The CDR3 sequence: CATSPGTRNTGELFF. The CDR3 DNA is TGTGCCACCTCCCCCGGGACCCGGAACACCGGGGAGCTGTTTTTT. The rearrangement uses TRBV27 and TRBJ2-2; tentatively, D is TRBD1 or TRBD2 (5 bases each). V lost 10 bases, J lost 1 base, and 16 bases lay in between. The CDR3 spans 15 residues. Germline V gene lookup returns CDR1 MNHEY and CDR2 SMNVEV (reference sequence).

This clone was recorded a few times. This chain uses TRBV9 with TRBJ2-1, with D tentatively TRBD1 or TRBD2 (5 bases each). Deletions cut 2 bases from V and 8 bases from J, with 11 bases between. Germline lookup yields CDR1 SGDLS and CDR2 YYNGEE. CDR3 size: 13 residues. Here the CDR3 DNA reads TGTGCCAGCAGCGTGGGTGGGACCCATGAGCAGTTCTTC. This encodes CASSVGGTHEQFF.